This TCR beta chain appears in the sequencing data of a study of T cell changes during pregnancy in multiple sclerosis. Clones were sequenced by immunoSEQ multiplex PCR, and TCRdb holds only the in-frame ones, with some missing. The sample shows some 97,000 clones, approximately 94% of them seen only once. Germline-derived CDR1 and CDR2 are LNHNV and YYDKDF (reference sequence). This CDR3 is built from 13 residues. Trimming took off 5 bases at V and 1 base at J, with 6 bases between the two ends. The receptor comes from a female donor with multiple sclerosis, enrolled in a pregnancy study. V gene TRBV15 combines with J gene TRBJ1-3; D ambiguous. This material consisted of peripheral blood, taken in the second trimester of pregnancy. DNA of the CDR3: TGTGCCACCAGCGAGGGATCTGGAAACACCATATATTTT. It encodes CATSEGSGNTIYF.